This TCR beta chain was sequenced in a study of blood T cell repertoires in COVID-19. CDR1 is SGHVS and CDR2 is FQNEAQ in the germline V gene. The CDR3 contains 13 residues. V lost 0 bases, J lost 5 bases, and 0 bases stayed unmatched. Assay: immunoSEQ multiplex PCR; the TCRdb copy retains only in-frame clones and omits some. The data show 200,000 to 250,000 clones, 86% seen once. Source material: PBMCs or T cells enriched from blood (not recorded which). This clonotype was sampled from a woman aged 40 to 50 with acute COVID-19. The chain joins TRBV7-8 to TRBJ2-5, with TRBD2 matching over 7 bases. The CDR3 reads CASSLAGRETQYF. DNA for the CDR3: TGTGCCAGCAGCTTAGCCGGGAGGGAGACCCAGTACTTC.